Each of the 10 T cell receptor beta chains below was sequenced from the same sample in a study of regulatory T cells in long-lasting Graves disease. Specified time point: newly diagnosed GD, antithyroid drugs for less than 3 months. PBMC RNA was the source of the TCR library. CDR3 regions were amplified by Arm-PCR using iRepertoire HTBI primers to build TCR beta libraries. One entry per CDR3 protein results from TCRdb running MiXCR on the multiplex PCR reads. The data contain 350,000 to 500,000 distinct CDR3 sequences, roughly 15% of them seen just once; the ten biggest clones take up around a tenth. This sample was shared with a second study, whose subject was T cells in Graves' hyperthyroidism and ophthalmopathy.

The sequences come from peripheral blood mononuclear cells (PBMCs), collected at new diagnosis, from a patient treated with antithyroid drugs. These receptors all stem from a young woman with Graves disease.

This clonotype was detected ten times or more. V and J are TRBV28 and TRBJ1-1; TRBD1 agrees at 10 bases. Germline CDR1 is MDHEN and CDR2 is SYDVKM. This CDR3 is built from 14 residues. V lost 3 bases and J lost 6; bases outside the gene matches: 4. The CDR3 loop reads CASSFDRGLAEAFF. The CDR3 bases are TGTGCCAGCAGTTTTGACAGGGGGCTAGCTGAAGCTTTCTTT. The full variable domain, completed using reference TRBV28 and TRBJ1-1, is DVKVTQSSRYLVKRTGEKVFLECVQDMDHENMFWYRQDPGLGLRLIYFSYDVKMKEKGDIPEGYSVSREKKERFSLILESASTNQTSMYLCASSFDRGLAEAFFGQGTRLTVV.

The chain has TRBV29-1 and TRBJ2-5; D perhaps matches TRBD2 (5 bases). The CDR3 extends over 13 amino acids. Germline V gene sequence: CDR1 SQVTM, CDR2 ANQGSEA. The ends were cut back, 3 bases at V and 4 bases at J, with 12 bases in the middle. The CDR3 coding sequence is TGCAGCGTTGATAGTGGGAGTGGAGAGACCCAGTACTTC. This sequence encodes CSVDSGSGETQYF.

This clonotype has only a few counts. Being one base from a much bigger clone, this may be a read error. The V and J genes are TRBV11-2 and TRBJ2-7; D remains ambiguous. The CDR3 totals 16 residues. Germline V gene sequence: CDR1 SGHAT, CDR2 FQNNGV. The CDR3 nucleotides are TGTGCCGGCAGCTTAGACTTGGGCGGCTTTTCTTACGAGCAGTACTTC. Translation: CAGSLDLGGFSYEQYF.

The genes are TRBV6-1 and TRBJ2-7; D perhaps matches TRBD1 (5 bases). V was clipped by 5 bases and J by 2 bases, with 13 bases between them. CDR1 and CDR2 from the germline V gene are MNHNS and SASEGT. This CDR3 region has 14 residues. The CDR3 protein is CASSTGPRTYEQYF. The CDR3 nucleotides read TGTGCCAGCAGTACAGGACCGAGGACCTACGAGCAGTACTTC.

The chain carries TRBV6-1 and TRBJ1-2; maybe TRBD1 (6 bases). CDR1 is MNHNS, CDR2 SASEGT, per germline. The CDR3 extends over 14 amino acids. Trimming removed 7 bases from V and 6 bases from J, with 18 bases in between. CDR3 amino acids: CASIRNGGRDGYTF. The CDR3 coding sequence is TGTGCCAGCATCAGAAATGGGGGCCGGGATGGCTACACCTTC.

V gene TRBV4-1 combines with J gene TRBJ2-6; 9 positions match TRBD2. CDR1 is MGHRA, CDR2 YSYEKL, per germline. J was trimmed by 0 bases and V by 2 bases; bases with no gene match: 8. The CDR3 is 19 amino acids. The CDR3 DNA sequence: TGCGCCAGCAGCCAATTCCCTAGCGGGGCGAGCTCTGGGGCCAACGTCCTGACTTTC. Translation: CASSQFPSGASSGANVLTF.

Only a few counts were recorded for this clonotype. The V gene is TRBV29-1, the J gene TRBJ2-7; 9 bases map to TRBD1. This CDR3 has 14 residues. CDR1 and CDR2 from the germline V gene are SQVTM and ANQGSEA. V was pared by 7 bases and J by 1 base, with 8 bases of the junction left unmatched. CDR3: CSATTGGHSYEQYF. The CDR3 nucleotides are TGCAGCGCCACGACAGGGGGGCATTCCTACGAGCAGTACTTC.

The V call is TRBV14, the J call TRBJ1-1, with D unclear. In germline, CDR1 is SGHDN, CDR2 FVKESK. V was cut by 1 base and J by 11 bases, with 11 bases left in between. The CDR3 is 12 residues long. CDR3 in DNA: TGTGCCAGCAGCCAAGGGAGCGCGCGGGCTTTCTTT. This gives the protein CASSQGSARAFF.

The sample holds many counts of this clonotype. The rearrangement joins TRBV18 to TRBJ1-1; D might be TRBD1 (6 bases). The V end was cut by 0 bases, the J end by 4 bases, with 15 bases between. CDR1 is KGHSH and CDR2 is LQKENI in the germline V gene. The CDR3 contains 16 residues. Here the CDR3 reads CASSPPVRGLGTEAFF. The CDR3 DNA sequence: TGTGCCAGCTCACCACCGGTCAGGGGTTTGGGCACTGAAGCTTTCTTT.

This clonotype appeared many times. CDR3 sequence: CASLPQDGLWDEQFF. The DNA for the CDR3 is TGTGCCAGCCTTCCCCAGGACGGTCTATGGGATGAGCAGTTCTTC. The chain is built from TRBV2 and TRBJ2-1; D gene ambiguous. Germline-derived CDR1 and CDR2 are SNHLY and FYNNEI. The CDR3 is 15 amino acids. The V end was cut by 8 bases, the J end by 8 bases, with 22 bases between.